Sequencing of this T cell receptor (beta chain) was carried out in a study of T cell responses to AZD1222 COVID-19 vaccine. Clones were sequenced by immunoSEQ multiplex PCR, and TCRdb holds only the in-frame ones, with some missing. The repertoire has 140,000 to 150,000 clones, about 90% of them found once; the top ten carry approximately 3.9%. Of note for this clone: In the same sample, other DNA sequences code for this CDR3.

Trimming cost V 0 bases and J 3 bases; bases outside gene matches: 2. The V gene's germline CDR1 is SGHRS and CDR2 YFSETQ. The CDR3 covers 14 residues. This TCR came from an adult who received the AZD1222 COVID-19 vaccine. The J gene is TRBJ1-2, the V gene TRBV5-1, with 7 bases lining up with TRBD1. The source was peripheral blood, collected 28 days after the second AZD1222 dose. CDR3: CASSLGQGDYGYTF. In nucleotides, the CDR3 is TGCGCCAGCAGCTTGGGACAGGGCGACTATGGCTACACCTTC.